What follows are 6 T cell receptor beta chains derived from one specimen sequenced in a study of T cells in Graves' hyperthyroidism and ophthalmopathy. Amplified TCR beta CDR3 regions derived from RNA transcripts. HTBI primers were employed in a first-round RT-PCR of the TCR CDR3. TCRdb recomputed calls from the multiplex PCR reads with MiXCR, one row per CDR3 protein. The sample includes 700,000 or so distinct CDR3 sequences, less than 20% of them seen just once. Sequencing was done on a sample of blood. The source is a man younger than 30 with Graves' hyperthyroidism.

This clonotype came up a few times. This sequence may be a read error, since a much larger clone differs from it by one base. This rearrangement joins TRBV7-9 to TRBJ1-6; D is ambiguous. Germline CDR1 and CDR2: SEHNR and FQNEAQ (reference sequence). CDR3 size: 13 residues. The CDR3, as DNA: TGTGCCGGCAGCCCCCAGATCGTCGCCCCCCTCCACTTT. Its translation: CAGSPQIVAPLHF.

The chain recombines TRBV19 with TRBJ2-1; D may match TRBD1 or TRBD2 (5 bases each). V was trimmed by 4 bases and J by 7 bases, leaving 17 bases between them. Germline lookup yields CDR1 LNHDA and CDR2 SQIVND (reference sequence). The CDR3 covers 15 residues. CDR3 DNA sequence: TGTGCCAGTAGTAGGGGACCCGTCTTTGGAAATGAGCAGTTCTTC. Protein product: CASSRGPVFGNEQFF.

J is TRBJ2-1 and V is TRBV6-2 or TRBV6-3, with D perhaps matching TRBD2 (5 bases). Per germline, CDR1 MNHEY and CDR2 SVGEGT. The CDR3 contains 14 residues. With 8 bases removed from V and 4 bases from J, the gap between germline ends came to 15 bases. CDR3 coding DNA: TGTGCCAGCGGAGTTACGGGGAGTTACAATGAGCAGTTCTTC. Its translation is CASGVTGSYNEQFF.

This clonotype was picked up many times. Written as DNA, the CDR3 is TGTGCCAGCAGAGGGCCAGCTGAAGCTTTCTTT. Translated, it gives CASRGPAEAFF. This chain uses TRBV6-1 with TRBJ1-1; no reliable D call. The CDR3 extends over 11 amino acids. From germline, CDR1 is MNHNS and CDR2 SASEGT. The V end lost 6 bases, the J end lost 6 bases, and 8 bases lay between the germline ends.

This clonotype has a count of ten or more. V usage is TRBV3-1 and J usage is TRBJ2-1; 14 bases fit TRBD2. With 1 base clipped from V and 0 bases from J, the junction kept 8 bases outside the gene matches. Looked up from germline, CDR1 is LGHDT and CDR2 is YNNKEL (reference sequence). The length of the CDR3 is 20 residues. CDR3 residues: CASSQVTGTSGGSSYNEQFF. The CDR3 DNA sequence: TGTGCCAGCAGCCAAGTTACCGGGACTAGCGGGGGTAGCTCCTACAATGAGCAGTTCTTC.

The rearrangement links TRBV11-2 to TRBJ2-3, with TRBD2 identical over 12 bases. Germline CDR1 and CDR2: SGHAT and FQNNGV. Germline trimming cut 5 bases from V and 4 bases from J; bases unmatched to any gene: 10. CDR3 length: 17 residues. The CDR3 coding sequence is TGTGCCAGCAGCCCTCCCCCCTCTAGCGGGAGGGCAGATACGCAGTATTTT. Its protein is CASSPPPSSGRADTQYF.